Presented here are 16 T cell receptor beta chains from one specimen sequenced in a study of T cell responses to AZD1222 COVID-19 vaccine. Method: immunoSEQ multiplex PCR; TCRdb's copy keeps in-frame clones and lacks some. The repertoire has under 150,000 clones, approximately 94% of them found once; the top ten carry around 5.4%. Source: peripheral blood, taken on day 0 of AZD1222 vaccination. The source of these receptors is an adult in good health.

This clone was recorded only once. This chain connects TRBV6-5 to TRBJ2-7, with D unclear. CDR1 is MNHEY and CDR2 is SVGAGI in the germline V gene. V was shortened by 0 bases and J by 3 bases, with 12 bases between the two germline ends. The CDR3 has 15 amino acids. CDR3 region: CASSYSGAQFYEQYF. DNA of the CDR3: TGTGCCAGCAGTTACTCAGGAGCCCAATTCTACGAGCAGTACTTC.

The V call is TRBV18, the J call TRBJ2-1; 8 nucleotides agree with TRBD2. V gave up 7 bases and J gave up 6 bases; unmatched junction bases: 11. Germline CDR1 reads KGHSH; CDR2 reads LQKENI. The CDR3 has 15 amino acids. The CDR3 spells CASCGGGSRFNEQFF. For the CDR3, the DNA is TGTGCCAGCTGTGGCGGGGGGTCGAGGTTCAATGAGCAGTTCTTC.

J is TRBJ2-3 and V is TRBV19; 8 bases align to TRBD2. The V segment lost 4 bases and the J segment 2 bases; nucleotides outside the gene matches: 8. This CDR3 is 16 amino acids long. The germline gives CDR1 LNHDA, CDR2 SQIVND (reference sequence). The CDR3 sequence is CASSSLAGTATDTQYF. The CDR3 nucleotides are TGTGCCAGTAGTAGTCTAGCGGGTACGGCCACAGATACGCAGTATTTT.

The CDR3 spells CASSRDRGNEKLFF. For the CDR3, the DNA is TGTGCCAGTAGTAGGGACAGGGGTAATGAAAAACTGTTTTTT. The rearrangement links TRBV19 to TRBJ1-4; 10 bases match TRBD1. The V gene end was trimmed by 4 bases and the J gene end by 4 bases; junction bases not matched to a gene: 0. Germline V gene lookup returns CDR1 LNHDA and CDR2 SQIVND (reference sequence). CDR3 length: 14 residues.

The chain is built from TRBV7-8 and TRBJ1-1, with a weak D call TRBD1 (6 bases). CDR1 is SGHVS and CDR2 is FQNEAQ in the germline V gene. There are 13 residues in the CDR3. V gave up 3 bases and J gave up 6 bases, with 11 bases separating them. CDR3 DNA: TGTGCCAGCAGCTTTGGGGGGCTGTCTGAAGCTTTCTTT. Amino acid sequence: CASSFGGLSEAFF.

The chain couples TRBV7-8 to TRBJ2-7; a possible D gene is TRBD2 (5 bases). With 4 bases removed from V and 4 bases from J, the gap between germline ends came to 11 bases. The CDR3 runs 13 residues. Germline V gene data show CDR1 as SGHVS and CDR2 as FQNEAQ. CDR3 nucleotide sequence: TGTGCCAGCAGCTCCGGGAACCTTTACGAGCAGTACTTC. This translates into CASSSGNLYEQYF.

The chain employs TRBV7-2 and TRBJ1-5, with D unclear. CDR1 is SGHTA, CDR2 FQGNSA, per germline. V was pared by 1 base and J by 6 bases, with 13 bases between. The CDR3 runs to 15 residues. The CDR3 nucleotides read TGTGCCAGCAGCTTAGATACGGTCCGGGCTCAGCCCCAGCATTTT. This gives the protein CASSLDTVRAQPQHF.

The chain is built from TRBV30 and TRBJ2-3, with D possibly matching TRBD1 (5 bases). V lost 2 bases and J 5 bases, leaving 8 bases between the germline ends. This CDR3 is 12 amino acids long. Per the germline V gene, CDR1 is GTSNPN and CDR2 is SVGIG (reference sequence). This chain's CDR3 is CAWSPQGDTQYF. CDR3 nucleotides: TGTGCCTGGAGTCCTCAGGGAGATACGCAGTATTTT.

The chain has TRBV4-2 and TRBJ2-5; maybe TRBD2 (7 bases). CDR1 and CDR2 from the germline V gene are LGHNA and YNFKEQ. The CDR3 covers 16 residues. V shed 3 bases and J shed 2 bases, with 16 bases lying between them. The CDR3 reads CASSQREGDFQETQYF. The CDR3 nucleotides are TGTGCCAGCAGCCAGAGGGAGGGGGACTTTCAAGAGACCCAGTACTTC.

The CDR3 protein is CASSYTGTLYGYTF. The CDR3 region has the DNA TGTGCCAGCAGTTACACCGGGACCCTCTATGGCTACACCTTC. This sequence joins TRBV6-5 and TRBJ1-2, with a tentative D call TRBD1 (5 bases). Germline lookup yields CDR1 MNHEY and CDR2 SVGAGI. The germline V and J ends were trimmed by 2 bases and 4 bases, with 11 bases remaining between them. The CDR3 consists of 14 residues.

V usage is TRBV30 and J usage is TRBJ1-1; unclear D gene. V gave up 1 base and J gave up 1 base, with 7 bases separating them. This CDR3 comprises 13 residues. From germline, CDR1 is GTSNPN and CDR2 SVGIG (reference sequence). The CDR3 DNA sequence: TGTGCCTGGAGTGCTAATTCGAACACTGAAGCTTTCTTT. As protein: CAWSANSNTEAFF. Looking up the rest from reference TRBV30 and TRBJ1-1 gives the full variable domain: SQTIHQWPATLVQPVGSPLSLECTVEGTSNPNLYWYRQAAGRGLQLLFYSVGIGQISSEVPQNLSASRPQDRQFILSSKKLLLSDSGFYLCAWSANSNTEAFFGQGTRLTVV.

The gene calls are TRBV6-5 and TRBJ2-1; 9 bases match TRBD2. Germline CDR1 is MNHEY and CDR2 is SVGAGI. The V and J ends lost 6 bases and 7 bases, in that order; junction bases with no gene match: 10. The CDR3 runs 15 residues. The CDR3 DNA reads TGTGCCAGCAGGAACCTAGCGGGGCTTTCTAATGAGCAGTTCTTC. Its protein product is CASRNLAGLSNEQFF.

This chain links TRBV27 with TRBJ1-6; no clear D. The germline V and J ends were trimmed by 6 bases and 7 bases, with 16 bases remaining between them. CDR1 is MNHEY and CDR2 is SMNVEV in the germline V gene (reference sequence). The CDR3 runs 15 residues. CDR3 residues: CASSPGFSKNSPLHF. CDR3 DNA sequence: TGTGCCAGCAGCCCGGGATTCTCCAAGAATTCACCCCTCCACTTT.

As for this clone: The identical CDR3 is also encoded by other nucleotide sequences in the sample. The rearrangement uses TRBV5-6 and TRBJ1-3; 7 positions match TRBD1. Germline CDR1 reads SGHDT; CDR2 reads YYEEEE. Trimming removed 7 bases from V and 4 bases from J; junction bases left unmatched: 8. This CDR3 has 14 residues. The CDR3 protein is CASGMTGPGNTIYF. CDR3 DNA sequence: TGTGCCAGCGGCATGACAGGGCCAGGAAACACCATATATTTT.

V and J are TRBV19 and TRBJ2-7; D gene ambiguous. The CDR3 runs to 13 residues. The V end was cut by 5 bases, the J end by 3 bases, with 11 bases between. Germline V gene data show CDR1 as LNHDA and CDR2 as SQIVND (reference sequence). The CDR3 protein is CASSHTLNYEQYF. Written as DNA, the CDR3 is TGTGCCAGTAGTCACACTTTAAACTACGAGCAGTACTTC.

The chain couples TRBV5-6 to TRBJ2-7; no clear D gene. CDR1 SGHDT and CDR2 YYEEEE come from the germline V gene. Between the trimmed V and J ends, which lost 4 bases and 6 bases, there was a span of 14 bases. CDR3 length equals 13 residues. The DNA for the CDR3 is TGTGCCAGCAGCGTAGGGCCGAGAGGCGAGCAGTACTTC. Translating gives CASSVGPRGEQYF.